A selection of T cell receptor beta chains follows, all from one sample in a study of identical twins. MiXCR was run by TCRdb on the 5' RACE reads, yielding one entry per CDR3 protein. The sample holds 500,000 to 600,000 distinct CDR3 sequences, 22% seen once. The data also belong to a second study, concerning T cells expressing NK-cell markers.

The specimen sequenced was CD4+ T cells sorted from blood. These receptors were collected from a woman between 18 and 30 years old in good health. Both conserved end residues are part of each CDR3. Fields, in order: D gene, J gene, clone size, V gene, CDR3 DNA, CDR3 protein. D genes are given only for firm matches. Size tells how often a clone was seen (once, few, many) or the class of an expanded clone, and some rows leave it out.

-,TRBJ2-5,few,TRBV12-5,TGTGCTAGTGGTTTGGGTTACTTTCAAGAGACCCAGTACTTC,CASGLGYFQETQYF
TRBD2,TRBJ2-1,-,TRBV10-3,TGTGCCATCACTTCGGAGAGCGGGGGCTATGAGCAGTTCTTC,CAITSESGGYEQFF
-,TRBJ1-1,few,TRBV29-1,TGCAGCGGTTCACTCCCCGCGAACACTGAAGCTTTCTTT,CSGSLPANTEAFF
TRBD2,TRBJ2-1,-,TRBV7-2,TGTGCCAGCAGCTTGAGGACTAGCGGGGGGTCAAATGAGCAGTTCTTC,CASSLRTSGGSNEQFF
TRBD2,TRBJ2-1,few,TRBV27,TGTGCCAGCACCCCCTTGGGGCTCGGGGGGTCCAATGAGCAGTTCTTC,CASTPLGLGGSNEQFF
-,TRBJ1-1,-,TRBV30,TGTGCCTGGAGTGGACAGATGAACACTGAAGCTTTCTTT,CAWSGQMNTEAFF
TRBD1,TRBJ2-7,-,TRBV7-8,TGTGCCAGCAGCGCCCTGGGACAGGGGGCTGGCGAGCAGTACTTC,CASSALGQGAGEQYF
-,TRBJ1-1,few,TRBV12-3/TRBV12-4,TGTGCCAGCAGGGGGGAGCCCGGCGCTGAAGCTTTCTTT,CASRGEPGAEAFF
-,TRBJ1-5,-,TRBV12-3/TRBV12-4,TGTGCCAGCAGTTTAGACAGGGATAATCAGCCCCAGCATTTT,CASSLDRDNQPQHF
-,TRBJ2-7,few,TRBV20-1,TGCAGTGCTAGCGGGTATGGGGGCGCCTACGAGCAGTACTTC,CSASGYGGAYEQYF
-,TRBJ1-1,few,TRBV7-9,TGTGCCAGCAGCCCAGAGTCGGCAGGAAAAGCTTTCTTT,CASSPESAGKAFF
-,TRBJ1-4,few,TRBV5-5,TGTGCCAGCAGCCGGGGGACGACGGAAAAACTGTTTTTT,CASSRGTTEKLFF
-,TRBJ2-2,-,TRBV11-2,TGTGCCAGCAGCTTAGAAGGACCCTTGCCCGGGGAGCTGTTTTTT,CASSLEGPLPGELFF
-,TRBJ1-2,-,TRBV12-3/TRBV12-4,TGTGCCAGCAGTTCACGGGGCAAGAACTATGGCTACACCTTC,CASSSRGKNYGYTF
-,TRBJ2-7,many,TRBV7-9,TGTGCCAGCAGCTTAGGGTATAGGGACGAGCAGTACTTC,CASSLGYRDEQYF
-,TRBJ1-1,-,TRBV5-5,TGTGCCAGCAGCTTTGTTCCGGGACCCCAAAACTTTGAACCTTTCTTT,CASSFVPGPQNFEPFF
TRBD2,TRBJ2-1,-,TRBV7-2,TGTGCCAGCAGCTTAGGGTCTAGCGGAAATTACAATGAGCAGTTCTTC,CASSLGSSGNYNEQFF
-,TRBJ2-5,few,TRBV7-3,TGTGCCAGCAGCCCTGGGCGGGGTGCGGAGACCCAGTACTTC,CASSPGRGAETQYF
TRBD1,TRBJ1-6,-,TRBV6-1,TGTGCCAGCTGGAGGGGACAGACGGACTTTTCACCCCTCCACTTT,CASWRGQTDFSPLHF
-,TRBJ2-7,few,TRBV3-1,TGTGCCAGCAGCCAAGTCCATACGGGATCCGAGCAGTACTTC,CASSQVHTGSEQYF
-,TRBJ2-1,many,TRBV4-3,TGCGCCAGCAGCCAAGTATTACTCAGAATGCAGCGGAGAAACAATGAGCAGTTCTTC,CASSQVLLRMQRRNNEQFF
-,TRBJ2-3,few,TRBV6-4,TGTGCCAGCAAGAAAACAGGGACGATCGCAGATACGCAGTATTTT,CASKKTGTIADTQYF
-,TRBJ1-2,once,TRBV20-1,TGCAGTGCTAGGCCCCCGACGGGACGGAACTATGGCTACACCTTC,CSARPPTGRNYGYTF
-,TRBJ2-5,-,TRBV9,TGTGCCAGCAGCGTCCGGGGGGCTTTCCAAGAGACCCAGTACTTC,CASSVRGAFQETQYF
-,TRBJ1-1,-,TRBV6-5,TGTGCCAGCAGTTACTTGCAGGGGTCGTCCTCGGCTGAAGCTTTCTTT,CASSYLQGSSSAEAFF
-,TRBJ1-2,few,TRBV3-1,TGTGCCAGCAGCCAAGATTGGGGTCGCTATGGCTACACCTTC,CASSQDWGRYGYTF
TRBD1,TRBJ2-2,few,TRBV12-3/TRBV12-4,TGTGCCAGCAGTTTAGGTGACAGGGTATTCACCGGGGAGCTGTTTTTT,CASSLGDRVFTGELFF
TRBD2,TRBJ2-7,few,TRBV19,TGTGCCAGTAGTTCTAGGACTAGCGGAGCGATTCAGCAGTACTTC,CASSSRTSGAIQQYF
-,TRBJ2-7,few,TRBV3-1,TGTGCCAGCAGCCAGAGGACCACCTACGAGCAGTACTTC,CASSQRTTYEQYF
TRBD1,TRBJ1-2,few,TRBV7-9,TGTGCCAGCAGCCCACCGGGACAGGGGGCGTATGGCTACACCTTC,CASSPPGQGAYGYTF
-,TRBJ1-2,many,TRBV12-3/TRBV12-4,TGTGCCAGCAGTTTTGGCCAGGAAGGCTATGGCTACACCTTC,CASSFGQEGYGYTF
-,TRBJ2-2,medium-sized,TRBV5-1,TGCGCCAGCAGACCGACGACAGCACTAAACACCGGGGAGCTGTTTTTT,CASRPTTALNTGELFF
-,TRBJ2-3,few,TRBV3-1,TGTGCCAGCAGCCAATACCAGGGAAATACGCAGTATTTT,CASSQYQGNTQYF
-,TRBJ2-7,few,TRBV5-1,TGCGCCAGCACCCGGGAGTTGAGCGACGAGCAGTACTTC,CASTRELSDEQYF
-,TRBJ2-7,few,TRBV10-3,TGTGCCATCAGGGAGGGGGTCGAGCAGTACTTC,CAIREGVEQYF
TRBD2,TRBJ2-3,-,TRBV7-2,TGTGCCAGCAGCTTAAAAGCTAGCGGGAGAGGGGTAGATACGCAGTATTTT,CASSLKASGRGVDTQYF
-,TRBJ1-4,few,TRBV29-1,TGCAGCGTTGGCAAGGGGGGGAATGAAAAACTGTTTTTT,CSVGKGGNEKLFF
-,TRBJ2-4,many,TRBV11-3,TGTGCCAGCAGCTCGTCAAGGGAAGGGGTAAACATTCAGTACTTC,CASSSSREGVNIQYF
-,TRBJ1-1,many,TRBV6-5,TGTGCCAGCAGTTACGGGCGGAACACTGAAGCTTTCTTT,CASSYGRNTEAFF
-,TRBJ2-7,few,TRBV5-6,TGTGCCAGCAGCGCGGCTGGACGGTCTACCTACGAGCAGTACTTC,CASSAAGRSTYEQYF
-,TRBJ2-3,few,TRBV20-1,TGCAGTGCTCCAAATTCCTCGGATGCAGATACGCAGTATTTT,CSAPNSSDADTQYF
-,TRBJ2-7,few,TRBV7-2,TGTGCCAGCAGCTTACGTCGGGGGAGATGGGGATACGAGCAGTACTTC,CASSLRRGRWGYEQYF
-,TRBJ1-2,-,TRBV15,TGTGCCACCAGCAGAGAAGTGTCTGGGAGTGGCTACACCTTC,CATSREVSGSGYTF
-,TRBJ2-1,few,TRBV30,TGTGCCTGGAGTGTAAGAGGGGTTGCCTACAATGAGCAGTTCTTC,CAWSVRGVAYNEQFF
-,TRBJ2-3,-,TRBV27,TGTGCCAGCGGGGTAACAGATACGCAGTATTTT,CASGVTDTQYF
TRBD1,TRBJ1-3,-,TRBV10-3,TGTGCCATCAGCCCGGGACAGGCCTCTGGAAACACCATATATTTT,CAISPGQASGNTIYF